One sample yielded the 9 T cell receptor beta chains listed below, sequenced in a study of human T cells and chemical hapten exposure. MiXCR was run by TCRdb on the RACE reads, yielding one entry per CDR3 protein. There are about 380,000 distinct CDR3 sequences in the sample; under 6.5% occur only once, and under 7% lies in the top ten. The time point: patch test 2, 6 weeks after DPC sensitization. Treatment of the sample: therapeutic diphenylcyclopropenone sensitization with weekly scalp DPC. Sequenced here: whole blood, sampled in connection with sensitization to the hapten diphenylcyclopropenone (DPC). The receptors derive from a woman under 30 with alopecia areata. Some clones in this sample may be carry-over from other donors' samples.

In this sample, this clonotype turned up many times. The V call is TRBV6-2 or TRBV6-3, the J call TRBJ1-1, with D maybe TRBD1 (5 bases). Germline V gives CDR1 MNHEY, CDR2 SVGEGT. There are 14 residues in the CDR3. Trimming removed 5 bases from V and 5 bases from J, with 15 bases in between. CDR3 in amino acids: CASSRTTLGTEAFF. The CDR3 coding sequence is TGTGCCAGCAGTAGGACAACCCTGGGGACTGAAGCTTTCTTT.

This clonotype was counted many times. This chain links TRBV10-3 with TRBJ1-5, with D unclear. V shed 4 bases and J shed 7 bases, with 14 bases lying between them. Germline CDR1 reads ENHRY; CDR2 reads SYGVKD. The CDR3 has 14 residues. The DNA for the CDR3 is TGTGCCATCAGTGGTGGAGTTCCGGGGCAGCCCCAGCATTTT. Translating gives CAISGGVPGQPQHF.

In its sample, this clonotype was seen many times. The CDR3 here is CASSHGILGDYGYTF. The DNA for the CDR3 is TGCGCCAGCAGCCACGGGATCCTCGGAGACTATGGCTACACCTTC. The chain is built from TRBV5-1 and TRBJ1-2, with no clear D. Germline CDR1 SGHRS, CDR2 YFSETQ. CDR3 size: 15 residues. Trimming cost V 4 bases and J 3 bases, with 16 bases left between them. Full variable domain (remainder filled in from reference TRBV5-1 and TRBJ1-2): KAGVTQTPRYLIKTRGQQVTLSCSPISGHRSVSWYQQTPGQGLQFLFEYFSETQRNKGNFPGRFSGRQFSNSRSEMNVSTLELGDSALYLCASSHGILGDYGYTFGSGTRLTVV.

The chain joins TRBV3-1 to TRBJ2-6; D is possibly TRBD1 (5 bases). V lost 0 bases and J 4 bases, leaving 7 bases between the germline ends. The CDR3 sequence is 15 residues long. CDR1 is LGHDT, CDR2 YNNKEL, per germline (reference sequence). CDR3 nucleotides: TGTGCCAGCAGCCAAGATAGGGGCGGGGCCAACGTCCTGACTTTC. Amino acids: CASSQDRGGANVLTF.

This chain connects TRBV27 to TRBJ1-1, with 8 bases lining up with TRBD1. The CDR3 is 15 amino acids. V lost 6 bases to trimming and J lost 0 bases; unmatched junction nucleotides: 6. Germline assignment: CDR1 MNHEY and CDR2 SMNVEV (reference sequence). The CDR3 DNA is TGTGCCAGCAGATCAGGGGGCGTAATGAACACTGAAGCTTTCTTT. Translating it yields CASRSGGVMNTEAFF.

In its sample, this clonotype was seen many times. This chain joins TRBV10-3 and TRBJ1-1; the match to TRBD1 covers 9 bases. The germline V gene has CDR1 ENHRY and CDR2 SYGVKD. V lost 0 bases to trimming and J lost 13 bases; unmatched junction nucleotides: 9. The CDR3 contains 14 residues. CDR3 in DNA: TGTGCCATCAGTGAGTCGCCGGGACAGGGCATTGGTTTCTTT. As protein: CAISESPGQGIGFF.

The table lists this clonotype with a few counts. A single base separates this from a much larger clone, so it may be a read error. The gene calls are TRBV7-2 and TRBJ2-5; possible D gene TRBD1, 5 bases. Deletions cut 3 bases from V and 2 bases from J, with 7 bases between. Germline assignment: CDR1 SGHTA and CDR2 FQGNSA. The CDR3 has 13 residues. The CDR3 DNA sequence: TGTGCCAGCAGCTTCAACAGGCAAGAGACCCAGTACTTC. Translating gives CASSFNRQETQYF.

The table lists this clonotype with a few counts. The V call is TRBV4-2, the J call TRBJ2-1; 12 bases match TRBD2. With V trimmed by 5 bases and J by 7 bases, 6 bases remained unmatched. The CDR3 extends over 15 amino acids. Germline lookup yields CDR1 LGHNA and CDR2 YNFKEQ. The CDR3 sequence: CASSSGTSGLNEQFF. The CDR3 DNA reads as TGTGCCAGCAGCTCCGGGACTAGCGGGTTAAATGAGCAGTTCTTC.

This clonotype was counted at least ten times. This rearrangement joins TRBV6-5 to TRBJ1-1, with 9 bases aligning to TRBD1. The CDR3 contains 16 residues. V shed 5 bases, J shed 2 bases, and the junction held 9 bases outside the gene matches. From germline, CDR1 is MNHEY and CDR2 SVGAGI. CDR3 in amino acids: CASSQTGGVGNTEAFF. In nucleotides, the CDR3 is TGTGCCAGCAGTCAGACAGGGGGGGTAGGAAACACTGAAGCTTTCTTT.